The 15 T cell receptor beta chains below were found in one sample sequenced in a study of monozygotic twins with inflammatory bowel disease. From the 5' RACE reads, TCRdb lists one entry per CDR3 protein and no DNA. Recorded here are roughly 150,000 distinct CDR3 sequences; the top ten clones represent about 2.6%. Specimen: blood. The receptors derive from a human donor with ulcerative colitis or Crohn's disease, or a healthy co-twin of an affected twin (not recorded which).

This rearrangement joins TRBV7-2 to TRBJ2-5; the TCRdb call, TRBD2, lacks DNA for checking. Germline CDR1 is SGHTA and CDR2 is FQGNSA. The CDR3 has 17 residues. CDR3 protein: CASSSTSGGTELGSQYF. The variable domain in full, with the rest retrieved from reference TRBV7-2 and TRBJ2-5, is GAGVSQSPSNKVTEKGKDVELRCDPISGHTALYWYRQSLGQGLEFLIYFQGNSAPDKSGLPSDRFSAERTGGSVSTLTIQRTQQEDSAVYLCASSSTSGGTELGSQYFGPGTRLLVL.

The chain links TRBV29-1 to TRBJ2-7; TCRdb gives TRBD1 as the D gene, but with no DNA this cannot be confirmed. Germline values: CDR1 SQVTM, CDR2 ANQGSEA. The CDR3 is made up of 14 amino acids. The CDR3 reads CSVEVGTKRYEQYF.

The V and J genes are TRBV5-6 and TRBJ2-2. The CDR3 runs to 14 residues. CDR1 and CDR2 (germline): SGHDT, YYEEEE. This CDR3 is CASSRNRNTGELFF.

The chain is built from TRBV5-8 and TRBJ2-3; TCRdb outputs TRBD2, but without DNA this stays unchecked. The germline gives CDR1 SGHTS, CDR2 YDEGEE. This CDR3 has 14 residues. CDR3 sequence reads: CARMGLASRNTQYF.

The rearrangement joins TRBV7-2 to TRBJ2-1; the TCRdb call, TRBD1, lacks DNA for checking. The CDR3 length is 14 residues. Looked up from germline, CDR1 is SGHTA and CDR2 is FQGNSA. CDR3 amino acids: CASSSPGPIVEQFF.

J is TRBJ2-7 and V is TRBV6-5. Germline V gene data show CDR1 as MNHEY and CDR2 as SVGAGI. The CDR3 is 17 residues long. The CDR3: CASSYPKAAYGLYEQYF.

This chain uses TRBV6-6 with TRBJ1-1; TCRdb's D gene call, TRBD1, goes unchecked for lack of DNA. The germline V gene encodes CDR1 MNHNY and CDR2 SVGAGI (reference sequence). The CDR3 is made up of 14 amino acids. CDR3 protein: CASVPTGGEPSAFF.

CDR3 protein: CASSLIRWEAYF. The gene calls are TRBV5-8 and TRBJ1-3. CDR3 length equals 12 residues. Germline V gives CDR1 SGHTS, CDR2 YDEGEE. Complete variable domain (other parts from reference TRBV5-8 and TRBJ1-3): EAGVTQSPTHLIKTRGQQATLRCSPISGHTSVYWYQQALGLGLQFLLWYDEGEERNRGNFPPRFSGRQFPNYSSELNVNALELEDSALYLCASSLIRWEAYFGEGSWLTVV.

The genes are TRBV30 and TRBJ1-4. Germline loops: CDR1 GTSNPN, CDR2 SVGIG (reference sequence). This CDR3 has 15 amino acids. The CDR3 region is CAWSDTGATNEKLFF.

CDR3 sequence: CSASGHRGTEAFF. The chain recombines TRBV20-1 with TRBJ1-1; TCRdb's D call, TRBD1, is unchecked because there is no DNA. This CDR3 has 13 amino acids. Per germline, CDR1 DFQATT and CDR2 SNEGSKA (reference sequence).

V is TRBV20-1 and J is TRBJ1-5. The CDR3 extends over 14 amino acids. The germline CDR1 and CDR2 sequences are DFQATT and SNEGSKA (reference sequence). This chain's CDR3 is CSARPINENQPQHF.

The chain employs TRBV4-1 and TRBJ2-3; TCRdb reports TRBD1, a call that lacks DNA to check it against. Germline V gives CDR1 MGHRA, CDR2 YSYEKL. The CDR3 contains 16 residues. CDR3 region: CASSQEGTGYTDTQYF.

The CDR3 loop is CASSQGQGTTEAFF. V and J are TRBV4-1 and TRBJ1-1; TCRdb reports TRBD1, a call that lacks DNA to check it against. The CDR3 loop spans 14 amino acids. Looked up from germline, CDR1 is MGHRA and CDR2 is YSYEKL.

The chain uses TRBV13 and TRBJ1-2; TCRdb indicates TRBD1, and absent DNA this call remains unverified. The length of the CDR3 is 15 residues. Per germline, CDR1 PRHDT and CDR2 FYEKMQ (reference sequence). This chain's CDR3 is CASSLGQGGIYGYTF.

V gene TRBV7-9 combines with J gene TRBJ2-7; as DNA is missing, the TRBD1 call by TCRdb cannot be tested. CDR3 length: 14 amino acids. The V gene's germline CDR1 is SEHNR and CDR2 FQNEAQ (reference sequence). The CDR3 loop is CASSIQGGAYEQYF.